One and the same sample provided the 23 T cell receptor beta chains below, sequenced in a study of cytomegalovirus exposure and HLA in healthy donors. PCR was performed using 60 Vbeta and 13 Jbeta primers. The assay was immunoSEQ multiplex PCR, and TCRdb's table has in-frame clones only and misses some. The sample lists 200,000 to 250,000 clones, around 80% occurring once. What was sequenced was PBMCs. These receptors were collected from a woman aged 55 to 70 in good health and CMV-seropositive.

The chain combines TRBV5-1 with TRBJ2-2, with 10 bases fitting TRBD2. V shed 1 base, J shed 5 bases, and the junction held 8 bases outside the gene matches. Germline V gene sequence: CDR1 SGHRS, CDR2 YFSETQ. The CDR3 sequence is 17 residues long. The CDR3 sequence: CASSLLAGDGDTGELFF. CDR3 in DNA: TGCGCCAGCAGCTTGCTAGCGGGGGACGGGGATACCGGGGAGCTGTTTTTT.

The table lists this clone with a few counts. J is TRBJ1-6 and V is TRBV27, with D maybe TRBD1 (5 bases). The V and J ends lost 3 bases and 8 bases respectively, with 14 bases between them. Germline CDR1 MNHEY, CDR2 SMNVEV (reference sequence). This CDR3 is built from 15 residues. The CDR3 sequence: CASSFTGVSDSPLHF. The CDR3 DNA reads as TGTGCCAGCAGTTTTACAGGAGTATCGGATTCACCCCTCCACTTT.

The V gene is TRBV6-6, the J gene TRBJ1-1, with TRBD1 matching over 8 bases. Germline V CDR1 and CDR2: MNHNY, SVGAGI (reference sequence). V was clipped by 6 bases and J by 3 bases; unmatched bases: 9. This CDR3 contains 15 residues. CDR3 residues: CASSPRGLMDTEAFF. The CDR3 nucleotides read TGTGCCAGCAGCCCCAGGGGGCTAATGGACACTGAAGCTTTCTTT.

V usage is TRBV27 and J usage is TRBJ1-6; 7 nucleotides align to TRBD1. The ends lost 5 bases at V and 9 bases at J; junction bases unmatched: 7. The germline V gene has CDR1 MNHEY and CDR2 SMNVEV (reference sequence). This CDR3 has 14 residues. The CDR3 nucleotides are TGTGCCAGCAGTGTGACAGGGTCCGGTTCACCCCTCCACTTT. Translated: CASSVTGSGSPLHF.

V gene TRBV5-1 combines with J gene TRBJ2-3; D gene ambiguous. Germline V gives CDR1 SGHRS, CDR2 YFSETQ. The CDR3 totals 13 residues. V was clipped by 4 bases and J by 5 bases, with 11 bases between them. The CDR3 spells CASSEPPGDTQYF. CDR3 DNA sequence: TGCGCCAGCAGCGAACCCCCGGGAGATACGCAGTATTTT.

The V and J genes are TRBV18 and TRBJ1-5, with 7 bases lining up with TRBD1. The CDR3 is 17 amino acids. With V trimmed by 0 bases and J by 3 bases, 8 bases remained unmatched. Germline CDR1 reads KGHSH; CDR2 reads LQKENI. The CDR3 sequence: CASSPPGTGDANQPQHF. The DNA for the CDR3 is TGTGCCAGCTCACCACCGGGAACAGGGGACGCCAATCAGCCCCAGCATTTT.

J is TRBJ2-5 and V is TRBV11-2, with D possibly matching TRBD2 (5 bases). Germline assignment: CDR1 SGHAT and CDR2 FQNNGV. V lost 0 bases to trimming and J lost 5 bases, with 16 bases between them. This CDR3 has 16 amino acids. This CDR3 reads CASSLDRAGISETQYF. The CDR3 DNA is TGTGCCAGCAGCTTAGATCGGGCCGGGATTTCGGAGACCCAGTACTTC.

The chain employs TRBV5-1 and TRBJ2-1; 10 positions match TRBD2. The V and J ends lost 3 bases and 2 bases, in that order; junction bases with no gene match: 5. CDR1 is SGHRS and CDR2 is YFSETQ in the germline V gene. This CDR3 has 16 residues. This CDR3 is CASSSLLAGPYNEQFF. CDR3 nucleotides: TGCGCCAGCAGCTCACTACTAGCGGGGCCCTACAATGAGCAGTTCTTC.

The gene calls are TRBV7-2 and TRBJ2-5, with D tentatively TRBD1 (5 bases). The CDR3 contains 15 residues. From germline, CDR1 is SGHTA and CDR2 FQGNSA. V was shortened by 1 base and J by 11 bases, with 20 bases between the two germline ends. The CDR3: CASSLGTLRGRVQYF. The CDR3 DNA reads as TGTGCCAGCAGCTTAGGGACCCTAAGGGGTAGGGTGCAGTACTTC.

V usage is TRBV2 and J usage is TRBJ1-2; D is undetermined. The CDR3 contains 14 residues. V was shortened by 6 bases and J by 2 bases, with 13 bases between the two germline ends. The germline V gene encodes CDR1 SNHLY and CDR2 FYNNEI. For the CDR3, the DNA is TGTGCCAGCAGGAGGGAGGGCCCAAACTATGGCTACACCTTC. Its protein product is CASRREGPNYGYTF. Using reference TRBV2 and TRBJ1-2 for the parts outside the CDR3, the full variable domain is EPEVTQTPSHQVTQMGQEVILRCVPISNHLYFYWYRQILGQKVEFLVSFYNNEISEKSEIFDDQFSVERPDGSNFTLKIRSTKLEDSAMYFCASRREGPNYGYTFGSGTRLTVV.

V and J are TRBV10-1 and TRBJ1-5; D is undetermined. Trimming shortened V by 0 bases and J by 9 bases, and 12 bases separated the two germline ends. This CDR3 contains 14 residues. Germline values: CDR1 WNHNN, CDR2 SYGVQD (reference sequence). This chain's CDR3 is CASSESYLTGPQHF. The DNA for the CDR3 is TGCGCCAGCAGTGAGTCTTATCTAACTGGGCCCCAGCATTTT.

The rearrangement uses TRBV2 and TRBJ1-1; 11 bases match TRBD1. The CDR3 covers 14 residues. V gave up 5 bases and J gave up 8 bases; unmatched junction bases: 7. Germline lookup yields CDR1 SNHLY and CDR2 FYNNEI. CDR3 region: CASSLRTGGGEAFF. The CDR3 DNA sequence: TGTGCCAGCAGTCTACGGACAGGGGGCGGAGAAGCTTTCTTT.

The chain uses TRBV4-3 and TRBJ2-6; D not resolved. CDR3 length: 15 amino acids. Per germline, CDR1 LGHNA and CDR2 YSLEER. V was clipped by 0 bases and J by 0 bases, with 3 bases between them. This CDR3 reads CASSQEASGANVLTF. The CDR3 DNA follows: TGCGCCAGCAGCCAAGAAGCCTCTGGGGCCAACGTCCTGACTTTC.

This chain links TRBV5-1 with TRBJ2-7; possibly TRBD2 for D (6 bases). Germline CDR1 is SGHRS and CDR2 is YFSETQ. CDR3 length: 17 amino acids. Trimming removed 4 bases at V and 6 bases at J, with 26 bases between. The CDR3 loop is CASSPGVGGPFVIEQYF. The CDR3 bases are TGCGCCAGCAGCCCGGGAGTGGGGGGACCCTTCGTGATCGAGCAGTACTTC.

This chain joins TRBV6-4 and TRBJ2-5; D is possibly TRBD1 (6 bases). Matching the DNA end better, TRBJ2-7 makes the J call doubtful. From germline, CDR1 is MRHNA and CDR2 SNTAGT. The CDR3 spans 20 residues. CDR3 nucleotide sequence: TGTGCCAGCAGGCGGTCCCGGGACAAGGGCCCCTTAGCCCTACTCTACGAGCAGTACTTC. Translating it yields CASRRSRDKGPLALLYEQYF.

This clone turned up a few times. CDR3 region: CSVADTWSEQYF. CDR3 nucleotides: TGCAGCGTGGCGGACACTTGGTCCGAGCAGTACTTC. The V gene is TRBV29-1, the J gene TRBJ2-7; D might be TRBD1 (5 bases). Between the trimmed V and J ends, which lost 6 bases and 6 bases, there was a span of 15 bases. The CDR3 has 12 residues. CDR1 is SQVTM and CDR2 is ANQGSEA in the germline V gene.

The CDR3 DNA sequence: TGTGCCAGCAGCCCTAGCGGGAGATCTTACAATGAGCAGTTCTTC. Its translation is CASSPSGRSYNEQFF. The gene calls are TRBV7-6 and TRBJ2-1; 10 bases fit TRBD2. The V segment lost 5 bases and the J segment 4 bases; nucleotides outside the gene matches: 5. CDR3 length: 15 amino acids. Germline V gene lookup returns CDR1 SGHVS and CDR2 FNYEAQ.

The chain employs TRBV7-9 and TRBJ1-1, with TRBD1 matching over 10 bases. CDR1 SEHNR and CDR2 FQNEAQ come from the germline V gene (reference sequence). The junction had 15 bases not matched to a gene; V was cut back by 5 bases and J by 3 bases. The CDR3 is 18 amino acids. For the CDR3, the DNA is TGTGCCAGCAGCCCAGCCGGGACAGGGGTAGGTAGGGACACTGAAGCTTTCTTT. Its translation is CASSPAGTGVGRDTEAFF.

The chain recombines TRBV19 with TRBJ1-1; D gene ambiguous. CDR1 LNHDA and CDR2 SQIVND come from the germline V gene (reference sequence). The V and J ends lost 5 bases and 12 bases respectively, with 16 bases between them. The length of the CDR3 is 12 residues. CDR3 region: CASSPPGGKTFF. The CDR3 coding sequence is TGTGCCAGTAGTCCCCCCGGCGGGAAGACTTTCTTT. The full variable domain, its missing parts supplied by reference TRBV19 and TRBJ1-1, is DGGITQSPKYLFRKEGQNVTLSCEQNLNHDAMYWYRQDPGQGLRLIYYSQIVNDFQKGDIAEGYSVSREKKESFPLTVTSAQKNPTAFYLCASSPPGGKTFFGQGTRLTVV.

This clone was seen a single time. The rearrangement uses TRBV30 and TRBJ2-2; perhaps TRBD2 as D (5 bases). The CDR3 extends over 16 amino acids. V lost 0 bases to trimming and J lost 1 base, with 12 bases between them. Germline CDR1 GTSNPN, CDR2 SVGIG (reference sequence). The CDR3 sequence is CAWSVQAARNTGELFF. The CDR3 nucleotides read TGTGCCTGGAGTGTCCAAGCGGCACGGAACACCGGGGAGCTGTTTTTT.

The chain links TRBV4-3 to TRBJ1-2, with 7 bases lining up with TRBD1. This CDR3 contains 15 residues. The germline V gene encodes CDR1 LGHNA and CDR2 YSLEER. V trimming: 1 base; J trimming: 0 bases; junction bases outside the gene matches: 2. CDR3 in amino acids: CASSQGQGPNYGYTF. CDR3 DNA: TGCGCCAGCAGCCAAGGACAGGGACCTAACTATGGCTACACCTTC.

The chain links TRBV5-6 to TRBJ2-3, with 12 bases identical to TRBD2. Trimming took 2 bases from V and 3 from J; bases not matched to a gene: 1. Germline V lookup: CDR1 SGHDT, CDR2 YYEEEE. This CDR3 has 15 residues. The CDR3 region is CASSLGLAGTDTQYF. The CDR3 nucleotides read TGTGCCAGCAGCTTAGGACTAGCGGGGACAGATACGCAGTATTTT. Together with reference TRBV5-6 and TRBJ2-3, the CDR3 gives the full variable domain: DAGVTQSPTHLIKTRGQQVTLRCSPKSGHDTVSWYQQALGQGPQFIFQYYEEEERQRGNFPDRFSGHQFPNYSSELNVNALLLGDSALYLCASSLGLAGTDTQYFGPGTRLTVL.

The V and J genes are TRBV5-4 and TRBJ2-3; 8 nucleotides agree with TRBD2. The CDR3 totals 15 residues. V was clipped by 4 bases and J by 6 bases; unmatched bases: 10. Germline V gene data show CDR1 as SGHNT and CDR2 as YYREEE (reference sequence). DNA of the CDR3: TGTGCCAGCAGCACGGTGCTAGCGGGTGGGGATACGCAGTATTTT. Protein: CASSTVLAGGDTQYF.